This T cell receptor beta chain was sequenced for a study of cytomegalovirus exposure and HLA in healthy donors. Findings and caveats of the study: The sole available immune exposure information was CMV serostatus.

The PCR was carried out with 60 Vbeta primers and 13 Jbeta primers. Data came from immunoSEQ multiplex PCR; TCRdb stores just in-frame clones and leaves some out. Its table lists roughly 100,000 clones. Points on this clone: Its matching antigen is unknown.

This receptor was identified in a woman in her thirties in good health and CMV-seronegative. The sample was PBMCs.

The CDR3: CAWSYDRVRSSYNSPLHF. In DNA, the CDR3 is TGTGCCTGGAGTTATGACAGGGTCCGGAGCTCCTATAATTCACCCCTCCACTTT. The chain uses TRBV30 and TRBJ1-6; 7 positions match TRBD1. The CDR3 is made up of 18 amino acids. Per the germline V gene, CDR1 is GTSNPN and CDR2 is SVGIG (reference sequence). After removal of 2 bases from V and 0 bases from J, the junction contained 10 bases not matched to a gene. Supplemented by reference TRBV30 and TRBJ1-6, the full variable domain reads SQTIHQWPATLVQPVGSPLSLECTVEGTSNPNLYWYRQAAGRGLQLLFYSVGIGQISSEVPQNLSASRPQDRQFILSSKKLLLSDSGFYLCAWSYDRVRSSYNSPLHFGNGTRLTVT.